This T cell receptor (beta chain) came from a study of monozygotic twins with cystic fibrosis. Overall study: With roughly 16 PCR cycles, barcoded libraries came from about 3 micrograms of fragmented DNA. General study results and limits: Nucleotide-identical clonotype sharing was significantly higher within monozygotic CF twin pairs than between unrelated CF individuals. V usage most resembled the co-twin in 13 of 16 pairs.

Only in-frame clones appear in the TCRdb table, and some are missing; sequencing was by immunoSEQ multiplex PCR. The data hold about 36,000 clones, with approximately 80% observed a single time. Concerning this clone: Its cognate antigen is unknown.

Sequencing input: blood. The sequence was collected from a girl aged 2-10 years with cystic fibrosis.

The CDR3 here is CASSQLARIFSGNTIYF. The DNA for the CDR3 is TGTGCCAGCAGCCAATTAGCGCGGATTTTCTCTGGAAACACCATATATTTT. The chain has TRBV14 and TRBJ1-3, with D unresolved. This CDR3 is 17 amino acids long. Germline V CDR1 and CDR2: SGHDN, FVKESK. Trimming cost V 2 bases and J 0 bases, with 14 bases left between them.